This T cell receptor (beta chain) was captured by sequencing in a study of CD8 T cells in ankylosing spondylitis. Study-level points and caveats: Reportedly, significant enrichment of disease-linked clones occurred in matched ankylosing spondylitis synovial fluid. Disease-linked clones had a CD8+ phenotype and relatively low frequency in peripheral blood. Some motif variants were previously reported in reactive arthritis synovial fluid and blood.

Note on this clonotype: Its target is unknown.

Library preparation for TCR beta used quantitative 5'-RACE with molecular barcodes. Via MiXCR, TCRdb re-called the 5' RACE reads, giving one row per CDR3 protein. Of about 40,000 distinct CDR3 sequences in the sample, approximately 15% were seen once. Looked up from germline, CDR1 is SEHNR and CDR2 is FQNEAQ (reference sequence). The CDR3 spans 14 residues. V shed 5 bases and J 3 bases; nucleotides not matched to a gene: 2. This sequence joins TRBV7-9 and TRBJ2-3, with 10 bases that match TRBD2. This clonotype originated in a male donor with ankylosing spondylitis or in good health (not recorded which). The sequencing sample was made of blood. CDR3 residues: CASSPSGRTDTQYF. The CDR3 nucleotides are TGTGCCAGCAGCCCTAGCGGGAGAACAGATACGCAGTATTTT.